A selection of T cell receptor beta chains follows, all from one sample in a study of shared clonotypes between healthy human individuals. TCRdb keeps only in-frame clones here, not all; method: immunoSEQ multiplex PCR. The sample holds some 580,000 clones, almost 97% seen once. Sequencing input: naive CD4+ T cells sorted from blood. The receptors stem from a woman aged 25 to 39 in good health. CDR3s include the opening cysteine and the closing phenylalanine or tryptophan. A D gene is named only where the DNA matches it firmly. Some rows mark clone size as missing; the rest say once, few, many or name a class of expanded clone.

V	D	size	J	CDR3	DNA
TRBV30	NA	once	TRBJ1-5	CAWSRTVSNQPQHF	TGTGCCTGGAGCCGGACAGTCAGCAATCAGCCCCAGCATTTT
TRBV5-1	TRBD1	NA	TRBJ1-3	CASSLRPGTGPGNTIYF	TGCGCCAGCAGCTTGCGGCCCGGGACAGGGCCTGGAAACACCATATATTTT
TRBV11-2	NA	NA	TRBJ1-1	CASWTPIAPEAFF	TGTGCCAGCTGGACACCTATCGCACCTGAAGCTTTCTTT
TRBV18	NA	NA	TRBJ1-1	CASSPRPVEAFF	TGTGCCAGCTCACCTAGGCCAGTTGAAGCTTTCTTT
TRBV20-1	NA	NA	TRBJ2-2	CSASPWGELFF	TGCAGTGCTAGTCCTTGGGGGGAGCTGTTTTTT
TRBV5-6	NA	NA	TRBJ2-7	CASSPKEASYEQYF	TGTGCCAGCAGCCCAAAGGAGGCCTCCTACGAGCAGTACTTC
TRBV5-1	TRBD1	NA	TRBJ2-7	CASNLQGGISYEQYF	TGCGCCAGCAACCTACAGGGGGGAATCTCCTACGAGCAGTACTTC
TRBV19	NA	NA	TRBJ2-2	CASSMTLQNTGELFF	TGTGCCAGTAGTATGACCCTCCAGAACACCGGGGAGCTGTTTTTT
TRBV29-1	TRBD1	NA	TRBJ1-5	CSVVVGTDSNQPQHF	TGCAGCGTTGTAGTGGGGACAGATAGCAATCAGCCCCAGCATTTT
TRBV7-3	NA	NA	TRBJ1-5	CASSQDSNQPQHF	TGTGCCAGCAGCCAGGACAGCAATCAGCCCCAGCATTTT
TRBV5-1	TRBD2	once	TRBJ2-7	CASSSSTSGRLSSYEQYF	TGCGCCAGCAGCTCTTCGACTAGCGGGAGGCTGAGCTCCTACGAGCAGTACTTC
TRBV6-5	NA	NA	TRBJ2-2	CASSPGHGNTGELFF	TGTGCCAGCAGTCCGGGACACGGAAACACCGGGGAGCTGTTTTTT
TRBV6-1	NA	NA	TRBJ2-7	CASSIPGPREKQYF	TGTGCCAGCAGTATTCCGGGACCCCGGGAAAAGCAGTACTTC
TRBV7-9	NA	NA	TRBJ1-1	CASSLTGTFGAFF	TGTGCCAGCAGCTTAACCGGGACGTTTGGAGCTTTCTTT
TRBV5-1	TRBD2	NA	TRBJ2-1	CASSVGNSGKNNEQFF	TGCGCCAGCAGTGTGGGGAATAGCGGGAAGAACAATGAGCAGTTCTTC
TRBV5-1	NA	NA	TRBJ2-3	CASRRLVDTDTQYF	TGCGCCAGCAGACGCTTGGTAGATACTGATACGCAGTATTTT
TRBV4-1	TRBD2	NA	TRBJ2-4	CASSQVGLGEGGDIQYF	TGCGCCAGCAGCCAAGTAGGTTTGGGGGAGGGCGGAGACATTCAGTACTTC
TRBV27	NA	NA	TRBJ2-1	CASRTRGDRRHEQFF	TGTGCCAGCAGAACGAGGGGTGACCGGCGACATGAGCAGTTCTTC
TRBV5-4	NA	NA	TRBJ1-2	CASSLDRSNYGYTF	TGTGCCAGCAGCTTGGACAGGTCTAACTATGGCTACACCTTC
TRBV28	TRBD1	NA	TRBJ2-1	CASTNPIGQGHNEQFF	TGTGCCAGCACCAACCCGATCGGACAGGGACACAATGAGCAGTTCTTC
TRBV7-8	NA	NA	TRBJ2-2	CASSLQGPPNTGELFF	TGTGCCAGCAGCTTACAGGGCCCACCGAACACCGGGGAGCTGTTTTTT
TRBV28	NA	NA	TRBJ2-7	CASSSALYEQYF	TGTGCCAGCAGTTCCGCGTTGTACGAGCAGTACTTC
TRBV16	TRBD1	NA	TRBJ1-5	CASSQIGRGGNQPQHF	TGTGCCAGCAGCCAAATCGGCAGGGGGGGCAATCAGCCCCAGCATTTT
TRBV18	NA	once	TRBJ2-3	CASSPSGQLTDTQYF	TGTGCCAGCTCACCGTCAGGACAGCTCACAGATACGCAGTATTTT
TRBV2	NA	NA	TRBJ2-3	CASSIQGTSTDTQYF	TGTGCCAGCAGTATACAGGGGACTAGCACAGATACGCAGTATTTT
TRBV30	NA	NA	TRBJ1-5	CAWSAAGVRQPQHF	TGTGCCTGGAGTGCGGCAGGGGTTCGTCAGCCCCAGCATTTT
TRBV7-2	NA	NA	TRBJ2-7	CASSFPSTGSYEQYF	TGTGCCAGCAGCTTTCCCAGTACCGGCTCCTACGAGCAGTACTTC
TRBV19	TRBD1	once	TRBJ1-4	CASRPDRDSEKLFF	TGTGCCAGTCGACCGGACAGGGACAGTGAAAAACTGTTTTTT
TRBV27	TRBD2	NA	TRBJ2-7	CASSQAGTSGRVVYF	TGTGCCAGCAGTCAAGCCGGGACTAGCGGGAGAGTTGTGTACTTC
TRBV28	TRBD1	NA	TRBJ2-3	CASKGQGTDTQYF	TGTGCCAGCAAGGGACAGGGGACAGATACGCAGTATTTT
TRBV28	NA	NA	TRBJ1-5	CASISPVGQSNQPQHF	TGTGCCAGCATCTCCCCGGTGGGGCAGAGCAATCAGCCCCAGCATTTT
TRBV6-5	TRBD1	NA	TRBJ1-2	CASSSPRTGGNYGYTF	TGTGCCAGCAGTTCGCCTCGGACAGGGGGCAACTATGGCTACACCTTC
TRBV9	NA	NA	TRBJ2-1	CASSPGSGGNEQFF	TGTGCCAGCAGCCCCGGGAGTGGGGGGAATGAGCAGTTCTTC
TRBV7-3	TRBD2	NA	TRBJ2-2	CASSFSSGSYTGELFF	TGTGCCAGCAGCTTCTCTAGCGGGAGTTACACCGGGGAGCTGTTTTTT
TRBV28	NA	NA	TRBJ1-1	CASSLDPWIGKEAFF	TGTGCCAGCAGTTTAGACCCCTGGATAGGGAAGGAAGCTTTCTTT
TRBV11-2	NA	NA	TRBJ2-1	CASSSRRVEASTHNEQFF	TGTGCCAGCAGCTCCAGACGGGTTGAGGCTAGTACCCACAATGAGCAGTTCTTC
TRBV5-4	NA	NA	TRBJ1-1	CASSSLDMNTEAFF	TGTGCCAGCAGCTCGTTGGACATGAACACTGAAGCTTTCTTT
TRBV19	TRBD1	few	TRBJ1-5	CASSLTQGAGNQPQHF	TGTGCCAGTAGTCTAACCCAGGGGGCGGGCAATCAGCCCCAGCATTTT
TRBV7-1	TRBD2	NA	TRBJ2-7	CASSLGSTSGTYEQYF	TGTGCCAGCAGCTTAGGTTCGACTAGCGGGACCTACGAGCAGTACTTC
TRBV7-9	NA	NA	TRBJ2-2	CASSPHSTGELFF	TGTGCCAGCAGTCCGCACTCCACCGGGGAGCTGTTTTTT
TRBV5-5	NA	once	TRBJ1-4	CASSTPKGGTNEKLFF	TGTGCCAGCAGCACCCCTAAAGGCGGGACTAATGAAAAACTGTTTTTT
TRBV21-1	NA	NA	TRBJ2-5	CASGGGPHRETQYF	TGTGCCAGCGGGGGAGGGCCCCACCGAGAGACCCAGTACTTC
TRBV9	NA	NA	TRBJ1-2	CASSPHLPYRNGYTF	TGTGCCAGCAGCCCACACCTACCCTACAGAAATGGCTACACCTTC
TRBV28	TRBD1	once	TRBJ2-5	CASSFLGQQETQYF	TGTGCCAGCAGTTTTCTGGGACAGCAAGAGACCCAGTACTTC
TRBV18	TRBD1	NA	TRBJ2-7	CASSPPGQGVYEQYF	TGTGCCAGCTCACCACCGGGACAGGGGGTCTACGAGCAGTACTTC
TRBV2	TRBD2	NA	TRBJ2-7	CASSERGLAGQYF	TGTGCCAGCAGTGAAAGGGGACTAGCGGGGCAGTACTTC
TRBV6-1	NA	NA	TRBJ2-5	CASSGETDPRETQYF	TGTGCCAGCAGTGGCGAGACGGACCCAAGGGAGACCCAGTACTTC
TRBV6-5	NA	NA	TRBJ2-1	CASSSRDSHSYNEQFF	TGTGCCAGCAGTTCCCGGGACTCCCACTCCTACAATGAGCAGTTCTTC
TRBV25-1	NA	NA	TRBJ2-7	CASRRQGRTYEQYF	TGTGCCAGCAGGCGGCAAGGGAGAACCTACGAGCAGTACTTC
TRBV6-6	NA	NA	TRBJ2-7	CASSKTSGDGYEQYF	TGTGCCAGCAGTAAGACTAGTGGCGATGGGTACGAGCAGTACTTC